Given below is one T cell receptor beta chain in context. Antigen specificity is unknown. Assay: immunoSEQ multiplex PCR; the TCRdb copy retains only in-frame clones and omits some. This table holds tens of thousands of clones, around 79% found once. The entry originates in a study of vaccination effects on CD4 cells after COVID-19. In the study overall: All participants had two doses of either the BNT162b2 or mRNA-1273 vaccine.

Before sequencing, viral peptide pools were used by the ViraFEST assay to expand antigen-specific CD4+ T cells. Isolation of CD4+ T cells took place after about ten days of culture. Nucleocapsid antibody tests were negative, and the vaccine recipients had no prior SARS-CoV-2 infection. Germline CDR1 MNHNY, CDR2 SVGAGI (reference sequence). This CDR3 is built from 15 residues. With 2 bases removed from V and 8 bases from J, the gap between germline ends came to 16 bases. The input for sequencing was CD4+ T cells from PBMCs cultured with SARS-CoV-2 spike peptides, taken before COVID-19 vaccination. The rearrangement joins TRBV6-6 to TRBJ2-1; TRBD1 or TRBD2 may be the D gene (5 bases each). This TCR derives from a human donor who received a COVID-19 vaccine. The chain's CDR3 is CASSYGTSPSYEQFF. For the CDR3, the DNA is TGTGCCAGCAGTTACGGGACGTCTCCTTCCTATGAGCAGTTCTTC.